The clone carrying this T cell receptor beta chain has more than one count but fewer than ten. Its antigen remains unidentified. MiXCR was run by TCRdb on the RACE reads, yielding one entry per CDR3 protein. In the table there are 79,000 or so distinct CDR3 sequences, over 9% of which are singletons. The time point was: patch test 1, 2 weeks after DPC sensitization. Regarding treatment: therapeutic diphenylcyclopropenone sensitization with weekly scalp DPC. This specimen belongs to a study of human T cells and chemical hapten exposure. Study context: Patients' scalps got diphenylcyclopropenone weekly throughout the roughly 25-week study. Patch tests applied 0.01% DPC to the upper back, read at 6 days. Study conclusions and caveats: Versus controls, expanded TCRs had significantly more large CDR3 similarity clusters. Donors had alopecia, so their immune response may differ from healthy people's.

This clonotype was obtained from a woman aged 45-60 years with alopecia areata. Some clones in this sample may be carry-over from other donors' samples. Sequencing was performed on whole blood, taken in connection with sensitization to the hapten diphenylcyclopropenone (DPC).

CDR3 sequence: CASSQTTGSAEQFF. The CDR3 DNA sequence: TGCGCCAGCAGCCAAACAACAGGGTCGGCTGAGCAGTTCTTC. The chain joins TRBV4-3 to TRBJ2-1; D perhaps matches TRBD1 (6 bases). The germline gives CDR1 LGHNA, CDR2 YSLEER. The CDR3 contains 14 residues. V dropped 2 bases and J dropped 9 bases, with 14 bases sitting between them.